This T cell receptor beta chain stems from a study of blood T cells in healthy people across ages. Whole-study findings and limits: PBMCs that were unsorted prevented a conclusive naive versus antigen-experienced comparison.

The authors ran a second PCR of roughly 6 to 12 cycles using a sample-barcoded 5' primer and a J-beta primer mix. TCRdb reprocessed the 5' RACE reads via MiXCR and lists one record per CDR3 protein. Of some 1 million distinct CDR3 sequences listed, 35% to 50% are singletons. A remark on this clonotype: The target antigen is unknown.

Per the germline V gene, CDR1 is MDHEN and CDR2 is SYDVKM. The CDR3 contains 12 residues. V was pared by 3 bases and J by 12 bases, with 15 bases between. The sequence came from a woman aged 60-70 years in good health. This rearrangement joins TRBV28 to TRBJ2-7; no clear D. Input material: blood. CDR3 sequence reads: CASSFRDTRLYF. The CDR3 DNA is TGTGCCAGCAGTTTTCGTGACACGAGGTTGTACTTC.